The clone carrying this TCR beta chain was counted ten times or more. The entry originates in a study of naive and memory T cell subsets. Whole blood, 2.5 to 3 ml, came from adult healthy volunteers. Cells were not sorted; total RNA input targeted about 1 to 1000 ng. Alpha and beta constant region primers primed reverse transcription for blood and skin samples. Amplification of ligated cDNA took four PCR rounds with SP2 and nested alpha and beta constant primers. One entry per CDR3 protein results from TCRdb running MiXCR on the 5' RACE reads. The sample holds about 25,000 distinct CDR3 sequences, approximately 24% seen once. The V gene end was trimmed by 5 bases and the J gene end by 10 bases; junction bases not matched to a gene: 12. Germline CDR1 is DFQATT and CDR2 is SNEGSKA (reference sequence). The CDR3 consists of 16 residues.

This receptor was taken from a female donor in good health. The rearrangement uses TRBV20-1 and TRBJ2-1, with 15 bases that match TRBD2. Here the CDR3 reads CSARRTSGRGLEEQFF. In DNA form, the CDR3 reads TGCAGTGCTCGCCGGACTAGCGGGAGGGGGTTGGAGGAGCAGTTCTTC.